This TCR beta chain came from a study of blood T cell repertoires in COVID-19. Methods used by the authors: Researchers report that nucleated cell counts were estimated from reference gene primer amplification. Data came from immunoSEQ multiplex PCR; TCRdb stores just in-frame clones and leaves some out. Clone size and V and J calls were adopted from that table, with D and trimming inferred from the DNA. The sample yields around 260,000 clones, 75% to 90% seen once. Germline loops: CDR1 SGHRS, CDR2 YFSETQ. Trimming shortened V by 4 bases and J by 1 base, and 9 bases separated the two germline ends. The CDR3 length is 14 residues.

The rearrangement links TRBV5-1 to TRBJ2-1; TRBD1 might be the D (6 bases). This TCR was recovered from a woman aged 70-85 years with COVID-19, enrolled during active disease. Sequenced: peripheral blood. In DNA form, the CDR3 reads TGCGCCAGCAGCCGCGGACAGTCCTACAATGAGCAGTTCTTC. It encodes CASSRGQSYNEQFF.